The following is a T cell receptor beta chain sequence with its context. The data originate from a study of T cells in Graves' hyperthyroidism and ophthalmopathy. TCR beta CDR3 regions were amplified from RNA transcripts. An initial round of RT-PCR targeting the TCR CDR3 relied on the HTBI primer set. TCRdb reprocessed the multiplex PCR reads via MiXCR and lists one record per CDR3 protein. Among around 300,000 distinct CDR3 sequences listed, approximately 16% were seen once. J lost 6 bases, V lost 1 base, and 8 bases had no gene match. The CDR3 runs 16 residues. Per germline, CDR1 SQVTM and CDR2 ANQGSEA.

The sequence was obtained from a woman between 50 and 59 years old with Graves' hyperthyroidism that later progressed to Graves' ophthalmopathy. Sequencing was carried out using blood. The J gene is TRBJ2-1, the V gene TRBV29-1; TRBD2 matches 11 bases. The CDR3 reads CSVEALASGRPNEQFF. In nucleotides, the CDR3 is TGCAGCGTTGAAGCCCTCGCTAGCGGGAGGCCCAATGAGCAGTTCTTC.